One sample yielded the 5 T cell receptor beta chains listed below, sequenced in a study of blood T cell repertoires in COVID-19. Measured with immunoSEQ multiplex PCR; TCRdb has only the in-frame clones, and not every one. The sample yields 410,000 or so clones, roughly 90% seen once. The sample consisted of peripheral blood. These receptors were collected from a woman aged 40 to 49 with COVID-19, enrolled during active disease.

J is TRBJ2-3 and V is TRBV5-1; 9 bases fit TRBD1. Germline V gene sequence: CDR1 SGHRS, CDR2 YFSETQ. CDR3 length equals 13 residues. With V trimmed by 6 bases and J by 3 bases, 2 bases remained unmatched. CDR3 in DNA: TGCGCCAGCACCGGACAGGGGACAGATACGCAGTATTTT. Its protein is CASTGQGTDTQYF.

The chain couples TRBV7-9 to TRBJ1-2; weak D call: TRBD1 (5 bases). From germline, CDR1 is SEHNR and CDR2 FQNEAQ (reference sequence). The V and J ends lost 2 bases and 0 bases respectively, with 10 bases between them. CDR3 size: 15 residues. The CDR3 here is CASSLTDSPNYGYTF. The CDR3 region has the DNA TGTGCCAGCAGCTTAACCGACAGCCCTAACTATGGCTACACCTTC.

The chain carries TRBV5-6 and TRBJ1-1; D unresolved. V gave up 0 bases and J gave up 7 bases, with 19 bases separating them. CDR1 is SGHDT, CDR2 YYEEEE, per germline. This CDR3 is 16 amino acids long. The CDR3 loop is CASSLESMGGGGEAFF. CDR3 nucleotides: TGTGCCAGCAGCTTGGAGTCCATGGGAGGCGGCGGTGAAGCTTTCTTT.

This chain links TRBV7-9 with TRBJ1-3; 9 nucleotides align to TRBD1. The V gene end was trimmed by 1 base and the J gene end by 0 bases; junction bases not matched to a gene: 4. Per germline, CDR1 SEHNR and CDR2 FQNEAQ (reference sequence). The CDR3 runs to 17 residues. The CDR3 nucleotides are TGTGCCAGCAGCTTAGGGGGACAGGGCCGCTCTGGAAACACCATATATTTT. Amino acids: CASSLGGQGRSGNTIYF.

The chain is built from TRBV7-6 and TRBJ2-7, with 8 bases aligning to TRBD2. V shed 3 bases, J shed 4 bases, and the junction held 8 bases outside the gene matches. The CDR3 runs to 15 residues. CDR1 and CDR2 from the germline V gene are SGHVS and FNYEAQ. The CDR3 DNA sequence: TGTGCCAGCAGCTTCCTACGGGGGGGGGAATACGAGCAGTACTTC. Translated, it gives CASSFLRGGEYEQYF.